This TCR beta chain stems from a study of T cell responses to AZD1222 COVID-19 vaccine. Findings and limits, study-wide: The sample set comprised mostly white British donors with more females, and clonal diversity was possibly underestimated. Nearly half of the spike-specific TCRs reportedly recognize variant regions that carry no mutations. No day 14 peak samples; only post-peak repertoires were characterized.

CDR1 is SGHVS, CDR2 FQNEAQ, per germline. The CDR3 spans 14 residues. V shed 4 bases and J shed 6 bases, with 13 bases lying between them. As concerns this clone: Its antigen remains unknown.

Only in-frame clones appear in the TCRdb table, and some are missing; sequencing was by immunoSEQ multiplex PCR. The sample shows roughly 180,000 clones, 90% to 95% of them seen only once. The chain combines TRBV7-8 with TRBJ1-5; TRBD1 might be the D (5 bases). This receptor was obtained from an adult in good health. Sequencing was performed on peripheral blood, taken on day 0 of AZD1222 vaccination. The chain's CDR3 is CASSSQGWSQPQHF. The CDR3 coding sequence is TGTGCCAGCAGCTCCCAGGGTTGGAGTCAGCCCCAGCATTTT.